This T cell receptor beta chain was sequenced for a study of Tregs in tolerant kidney transplant recipients. Thawed PBMCs were FACS-sorted into unstimulated CD4+CD25+CD127- regulatory T cells, CD4+CD25- non-regulatory cells, CD4 and CD8 cells. This clone appeared a single time. Its antigen is not known. Between the trimmed V and J ends, which lost 5 bases and 5 bases, there was a span of 12 bases. The CDR3 spans 13 residues. Germline V lookup: CDR1 MNHNY, CDR2 SVGAGI (reference sequence). Generated by immunoSEQ multiplex PCR, the TCRdb table keeps only in-frame clones and is missing some. The sample lists over 60,000 clones; roughly 84% were seen once. Study conclusions and caveats: Expanding Tregs on activated donor B cells appeared to best identify donor-specific TCRbeta clones. Biological reproducibility was not directly addressed, but technical replication error appeared minimal.

Sequenced material: CD4+ T cells from blood. This sequence originates from a human donor in good health. The rearrangement joins TRBV6-6 to TRBJ1-2; D is possibly TRBD1 (6 bases). The CDR3 here is CASSRDTRYGYTF. CDR3 nucleotides: TGTGCCAGCAGTAGGGACACTAGATATGGCTACACCTTC.